The entry below describes one T cell receptor beta chain. Its target is not known. Here immunoSEQ multiplex PCR was the method, and the copy in TCRdb shows in-frame clones only, minus some. The sample carries 40,000 to 50,000 clones, over 75% recorded once. Sequencing in the ViraFEST assay came after antigen-specific CD4+ T cells had been expanded with viral peptide pools, which were used to stimulate PBMC. Culture lasted 10 days before CD4+ T cell isolation. People in the vaccine group had not been infected with SARS-CoV-2 before, and their nucleocapsid antibodies were negative. Wells containing 1.5 million to 2.5 million PBMC each were cultured with roughly 10 IU/ml IL-2 and 8.5 to 10 ug/ml peptides. The authors replaced half the medium with IL-2 medium on days 3 and 7. The data stem from a study of vaccination effects on CD4 cells after COVID-19. General study results and limits: Both infection-induced and vaccine-induced clones contracted markedly at late post-vaccination timepoints. Healthy vaccine recipients' vaccine-induced clones were almost all SARS-CoV-2 mono-reactive.

The sequencing here drew on CD4+ T cells from PBMCs cultured with HCoV-NL63 spike peptides, taken before COVID-19 vaccination. The receptor was isolated from a human donor who received a COVID-19 vaccine.

The CDR3 reads CAIRPEVLNEQFF. The CDR3 DNA sequence: TGTGCCATCAGGCCGGAGGTTTTGAATGAGCAGTTCTTC. The V call is TRBV10-3, the J call TRBJ2-1, with D perhaps matching TRBD2 (5 bases). Germline V gene data show CDR1 as ENHRY and CDR2 as SYGVKD. This CDR3 contains 13 residues. V was clipped by 6 bases and J by 7 bases, with 13 bases between them.